The source of this T cell receptor (beta chain) is a study of T cells in Graves' hyperthyroidism and ophthalmopathy. This clonotype showed up many times. The CDR3 spans 16 residues. V lost 2 bases and J lost 1, with 14 bases in between. Per the germline V gene, CDR1 is MDHEN and CDR2 is SYDVKM. Amplified TCR beta CDR3 regions derived from RNA transcripts. TCR CDR3 regions were first amplified by RT-PCR with HTBI primers. TCRdb passed the multiplex PCR reads through MiXCR, listing each CDR3 protein once. Among almost 350,000 distinct CDR3 sequences listed, approximately 18% were seen once. This receptor was identified in a woman aged 40 to 50 with Graves' ophthalmopathy. V usage is TRBV28 and J usage is TRBJ1-1, with D unresolved. The sample taken for sequencing was blood. The CDR3 is CASSLGPVGRNTEAFF. The CDR3 DNA reads TGTGCCAGCAGTTTAGGACCCGTGGGGAGGAACACTGAAGCTTTCTTT.